This T cell receptor (beta chain) was identified during a study of PD-1 blockade in mismatch repair-deficient tumors. Study results and caveats: Rapid post-treatment expansion, then contraction, generally preceding radiologic response, marked tumor-resident clones.

Concerning this clone itself: Its antigen is undetermined.

CDR3 length: 15 residues. All patients were mismatch repair deficient, assessed by either PCR or immunohistochemistry. Using immunoSEQ multiplex PCR, the repertoire was profiled, and TCRdb retains in-frame clones only, with some absent. The top ten clones hold about 12% of a sample with some 120,000 clones, around nine tenths of them seen once. V gene TRBV21-1 combines with J gene TRBJ1-1; TRBD1 reflects the table's D call only, with no check against the DNA. TRBV21-1 constitutes a pseudogene. Sequencing used peripheral blood, obtained approximately 73 weeks after starting pembrolizumab. The sequence came from an adult with mismatch repair-deficient cancer. CDR3 region: CASSKARRGPTEAFF. In DNA, the CDR3 is TGTGCCAGCAGCAAAGCGCGGAGGGGGCCCACTGAAGCTTTCTTT.